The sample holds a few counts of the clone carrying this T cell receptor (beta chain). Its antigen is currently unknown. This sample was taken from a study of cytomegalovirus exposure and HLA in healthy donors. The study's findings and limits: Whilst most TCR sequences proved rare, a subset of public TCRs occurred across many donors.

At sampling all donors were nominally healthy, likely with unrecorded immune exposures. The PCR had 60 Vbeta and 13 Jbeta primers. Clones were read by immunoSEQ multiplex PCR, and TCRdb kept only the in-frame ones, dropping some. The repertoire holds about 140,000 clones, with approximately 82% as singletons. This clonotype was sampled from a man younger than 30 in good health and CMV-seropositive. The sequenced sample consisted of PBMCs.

Here the CDR3 reads CASSLTRTDTYEQYF. DNA for the CDR3: TGCGCCAGCAGCTTAACCAGGACAGACACCTACGAGCAGTACTTC. The chain is built from TRBV5-1 and TRBJ2-7, with a possible D match to TRBD1 (6 bases). V gave up 2 bases and J gave up 2 bases, with 14 bases separating them. The germline V gene has CDR1 SGHRS and CDR2 YFSETQ. The CDR3 runs to 15 residues.